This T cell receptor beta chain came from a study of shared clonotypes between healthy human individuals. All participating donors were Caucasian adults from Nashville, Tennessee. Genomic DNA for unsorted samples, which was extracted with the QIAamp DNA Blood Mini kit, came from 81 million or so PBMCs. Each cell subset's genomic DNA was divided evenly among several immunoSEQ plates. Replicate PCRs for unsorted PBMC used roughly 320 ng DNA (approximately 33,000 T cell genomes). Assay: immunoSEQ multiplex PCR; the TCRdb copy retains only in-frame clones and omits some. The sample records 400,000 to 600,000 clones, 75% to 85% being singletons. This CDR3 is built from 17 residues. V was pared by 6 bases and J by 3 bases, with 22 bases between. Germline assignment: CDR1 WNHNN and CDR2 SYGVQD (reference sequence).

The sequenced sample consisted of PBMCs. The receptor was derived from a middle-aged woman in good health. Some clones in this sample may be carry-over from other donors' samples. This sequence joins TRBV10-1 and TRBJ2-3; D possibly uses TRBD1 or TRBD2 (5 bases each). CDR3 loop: CASSPAGTYSPTDTQYF. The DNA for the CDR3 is TGCGCCAGCAGCCCTGCCGGGACGTATAGCCCTACAGATACGCAGTATTTT.